These 16 T cell receptor beta chains came from one sample sequenced in a study of cytomegalovirus exposure and HLA in healthy donors. Use of 60 Vbeta and 13 Jbeta primers characterized the PCR. Data came from immunoSEQ multiplex PCR; TCRdb stores just in-frame clones and leaves some out. The sample has about 250,000 clones; about three quarters are singletons. The source material was PBMCs. These receptors were taken from a boy aged 10-17 years in good health and CMV-seronegative.

A few counts support this clone. The chain combines TRBV19 with TRBJ1-5, with unresolved D. V lost 1 base and J lost 6, with 13 bases in between. CDR1 and CDR2 (germline): LNHDA, SQIVND (reference sequence). The CDR3 extends over 15 amino acids. In nucleotides, the CDR3 is TGTGCCAGTAGTATAGTACCAGGAACAGTTCAGCCCCAGCATTTT. Protein sequence: CASSIVPGTVQPQHF.

The chain couples TRBV7-3 to TRBJ1-1, with D perhaps TRBD1 (6 bases). The V gene's germline CDR1 is SGHTA and CDR2 FQGTGA. The CDR3 is 15 residues long. The V end was cut by 4 bases, the J end by 1 base, with 13 bases between. The CDR3 DNA sequence: TGTGCCAGCAGCTCTACGAGGGGGACGAACACTGAAGCTTTCTTT. This codes for CASSSTRGTNTEAFF.

The rearrangement joins TRBV2 to TRBJ1-1, with 7 nucleotides matching TRBD1. CDR1 is SNHLY, CDR2 FYNNEI, per germline. The CDR3 has 19 residues. The V and J ends lost 7 bases and 1 base, in that order; junction bases with no gene match: 21. In DNA, the CDR3 is TGTGCCAGCAAATTAGAAGAGGGGGCGATACTCCAATCGAACACTGAAGCTTTCTTT. The encoded protein is CASKLEEGAILQSNTEAFF.

This clone was seen a few times. This same CDR3 is encoded by further DNA sequences in the sample. The chain carries TRBV11-2 and TRBJ2-7; D unresolved. CDR1 and CDR2 from the germline V gene are SGHAT and FQNNGV. Trimming stripped 0 bases from V and 2 bases from J, with 5 bases between. This CDR3 is built from 13 residues. The chain's CDR3 is CASSLDPTYEQYF. CDR3 coding DNA: TGTGCCAGCAGCTTAGATCCCACCTACGAGCAGTACTTC.

This clone was seen more than once but under ten times. In DNA form, the CDR3 reads TGTGCCAGCAGCCAAGCCGCGGACAGGAACACTGAAGCTTTCTTT. It translates to CASSQAADRNTEAFF. The chain has TRBV4-2 and TRBJ1-1, with D possibly TRBD1 on 6 matching bases. The ends were cut back, 1 base at V and 1 base at J, with 10 bases in the middle. CDR1 and CDR2 from the germline V gene are LGHNA and YNFKEQ. The CDR3 sequence is 15 residues long.

The chain couples TRBV5-1 to TRBJ1-2; D gene uncertain. V lost 4 bases and J 6 bases, leaving 19 bases between the germline ends. CDR1 and CDR2 (germline): SGHRS, YFSETQ. The CDR3 has 15 residues. The CDR3 loop is CASSPTLGLLDGYTF. CDR3 DNA sequence: TGCGCCAGCAGCCCCACCTTGGGCTTGTTGGATGGCTACACCTTC.

This clone came up once. CDR3 region: CAISPNSPLHF. The CDR3 DNA reads TGTGCCATCAGTCCGAATTCACCCCTCCACTTT. The chain uses TRBV10-3 and TRBJ1-6; D gene uncertain. Germline CDR1 ENHRY, CDR2 SYGVKD. The V and J ends lost 5 bases and 7 bases respectively, with 3 bases between them. The CDR3 contains 11 residues.

This chain uses TRBV4-2 with TRBJ2-3; 14 nucleotides align to TRBD2. With 1 base clipped from V and 0 bases from J, the junction kept 3 bases outside the gene matches. Germline CDR1 reads LGHNA; CDR2 reads YNFKEQ. The CDR3 spans 18 residues. CDR3 amino acids: CASSQGTSGGFSTDTQYF. CDR3 coding DNA: TGTGCCAGCAGCCAAGGGACTAGCGGGGGGTTTAGCACAGATACGCAGTATTTT.

V gene TRBV7-6 combines with J gene TRBJ1-2; D is undetermined. The germline V gene encodes CDR1 SGHVS and CDR2 FNYEAQ. CDR3 size: 16 residues. V shed 5 bases and J shed 0 bases, with 16 bases lying between them. CDR3: CASSPLAPVSNYGYTF. The DNA for the CDR3 is TGTGCCAGCAGCCCTCTAGCCCCAGTTTCTAACTATGGCTACACCTTC.

A note on this clone: The junction departs from the called germline gene at one end, perhaps through a read error. The chain carries TRBV29-1 and TRBJ1-3; the D is unclear. Germline V lookup: CDR1 SQVTM, CDR2 ANQGSEA. The CDR3 has 20 amino acids. In DNA, the CDR3 is TGCAGCCTTGAAGGTTTTTGGAGACACGCGGGGTCAAGAACCGGAAACACCATATATTTT. Encoded protein: CSLEGFWRHAGSRTGNTIYF.

This clone was counted between two and nine times. This CDR3 is CASSLDSLLSGHGEQFF. In DNA, the CDR3 is TGTGCCAGCAGCTTAGACTCCTTATTGAGTGGTCACGGTGAGCAGTTCTTC. The chain joins TRBV13 to TRBJ2-1, with no clear D. CDR3 length: 17 amino acids. Germline CDR1 reads PRHDT; CDR2 reads FYEKMQ (reference sequence). The V gene lost 1 base and the J gene lost 9 bases, with 22 bases spanning the gap.

The chain has TRBV29-1 and TRBJ1-2, with D maybe TRBD1 (5 bases). Per germline, CDR1 SQVTM and CDR2 ANQGSEA. Trimming took 5 bases from V and 13 from J, leaving 23 bases between them. This CDR3 region has 13 residues. The CDR3 spells CSVFRRDSPQGTF. CDR3 DNA sequence: TGCAGCGTTTTTAGGAGGGACTCACCCCAGGGCACCTTC.

This chain joins TRBV29-1 and TRBJ2-3; the match to TRBD2 covers 11 bases. This CDR3 contains 15 residues. CDR1 is SQVTM, CDR2 ANQGSEA, per germline. V gave up 5 bases and J gave up 3 bases; unmatched junction bases: 7. CDR3 loop: CSVLLAGGNTDTQYF. The CDR3 DNA reads TGCAGCGTTCTTTTAGCGGGAGGGAATACAGATACGCAGTATTTT.

The chain combines TRBV18 with TRBJ2-1, with 7 bases lining up with TRBD1. The CDR3 is 15 amino acids. Losses at the gene ends were 3 bases for V and 2 bases for J; bases not matched to a gene: 4. The germline CDR1 and CDR2 sequences are KGHSH and LQKENI. CDR3 DNA sequence: TGTGCCAGCTCACCCCCGGGACAGACCTACAATGAGCAGTTCTTC. This codes for CASSPPGQTYNEQFF. Full variable domain (rest looked up from reference TRBV18 and TRBJ2-1): NAGVMQNPRHLVRRRGQEARLRCSPMKGHSHVYWYRQLPEEGLKFMVYLQKENIIDESGMPKERFSAEFPKEGPSILRIQQVVRGDSAAYFCASSPPGQTYNEQFFGPGTRLTVL.

The rearrangement joins TRBV10-3 to TRBJ2-5; D ambiguous. The CDR3 totals 15 residues. The V gene lost 3 bases and the J gene lost 5 bases, with 16 bases spanning the gap. Germline V CDR1 and CDR2: ENHRY, SYGVKD. As DNA, the CDR3 is TGTGCCATCAGTGATCGGTCTATGGTTCCGGAGACCCAGTACTTC. Translated, it gives CAISDRSMVPETQYF.

The chain joins TRBV5-6 to TRBJ2-1; tentative D call: TRBD2 (6 bases). CDR1 is SGHDT, CDR2 YYEEEE, per germline. The V end lost 4 bases, the J end lost 8 bases, and 16 bases lay between the germline ends. CDR3 size: 14 residues. As DNA, the CDR3 is TGTGCCAGCAGCCGAGGGACTCGGGGCCATGAGCAGTTCTTC. Its translation: CASSRGTRGHEQFF.